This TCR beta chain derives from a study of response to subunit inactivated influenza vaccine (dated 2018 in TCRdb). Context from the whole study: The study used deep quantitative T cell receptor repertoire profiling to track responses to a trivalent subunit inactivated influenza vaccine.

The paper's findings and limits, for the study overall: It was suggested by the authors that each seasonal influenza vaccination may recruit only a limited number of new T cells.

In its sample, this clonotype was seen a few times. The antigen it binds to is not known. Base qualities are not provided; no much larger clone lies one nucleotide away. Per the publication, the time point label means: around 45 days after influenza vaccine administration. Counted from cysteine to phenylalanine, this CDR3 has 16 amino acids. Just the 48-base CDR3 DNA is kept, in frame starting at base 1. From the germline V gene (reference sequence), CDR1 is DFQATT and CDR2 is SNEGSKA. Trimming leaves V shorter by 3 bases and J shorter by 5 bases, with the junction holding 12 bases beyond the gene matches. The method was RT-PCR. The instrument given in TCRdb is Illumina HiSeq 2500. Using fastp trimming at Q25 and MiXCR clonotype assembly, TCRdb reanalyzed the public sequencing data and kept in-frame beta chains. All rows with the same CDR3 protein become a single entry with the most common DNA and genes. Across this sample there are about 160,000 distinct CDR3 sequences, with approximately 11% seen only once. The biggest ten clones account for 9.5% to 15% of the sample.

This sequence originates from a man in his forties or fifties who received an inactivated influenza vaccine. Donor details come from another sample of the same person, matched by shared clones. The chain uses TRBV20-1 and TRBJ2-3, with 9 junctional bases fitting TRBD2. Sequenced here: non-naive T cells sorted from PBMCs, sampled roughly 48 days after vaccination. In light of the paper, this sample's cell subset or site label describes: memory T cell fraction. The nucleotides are TGCAGTGCTAGCTCAGGTGGCGGGGGGGCCGGAGATACGCAGTATTTT. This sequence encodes CSASSGGGGAGDTQYF.